The subject of this entry is one TCR beta chain. This entry comes from a study of control samples from healthy donors and cancer patients. V was clipped by 3 bases and J by 7 bases, with 9 bases between them. The CDR3 covers 12 residues. Germline V CDR1 and CDR2: MNHNS, SASEGT. Method: immunoSEQ multiplex PCR; TCRdb's copy keeps in-frame clones and lacks some. The sample carries 150,000 to 200,000 clones, around 94% recorded once. The source material was blood. This receptor was taken from a man aged 25 to 45 in good health. The V call is TRBV6-1, the J call TRBJ2-5; D is undetermined. The CDR3 reads CASSDQAGTQYF. The CDR3, as DNA: TGTGCCAGCAGTGACCAGGCTGGGACCCAGTACTTC.